The rows below give T cell receptor beta chains drawn from one sample of a study of shared clonotypes between healthy human individuals. The assay was immunoSEQ multiplex PCR, and TCRdb's table has in-frame clones only and misses some. This sample has some 2,500,000 clones; about 90% occur once, and the top ten carry around 0.38%. Sequenced: naive CD4+ T cells from PBMCs. Receptor source: a man aged 18 to 30 in good health. Some clones in this sample may be carry-over from other donors' samples. Each CDR3 is given with its conserved first and last residue. D genes are given only for firm matches. Clone size is stated in some rows and not others, as once, few, many or a class when expanded.

CDR3 protein,CDR3 DNA,J gene,D gene,clone size,V gene
CASSPQGDYTEAFF,TGCGCCAGCAGCCCTCAGGGCGATTACACTGAAGCTTTCTTT,TRBJ1-1,NA,NA,TRBV5-1
CASSPTGGGGTYEQYF,TGTGCCAGTAGCCCGACAGGGGGAGGGGGGACCTACGAGCAGTACTTC,TRBJ2-7,TRBD1,NA,TRBV19
CASSFGQQSYTF,TGTGCCAGCAGCTTCGGCCAGCAAAGCTATACCTTC,TRBJ1-2,NA,NA,TRBV7-9
CASSTGDVGGTEAFF,TGCGCCAGCAGCACCGGGGACGTGGGGGGCACTGAAGCTTTCTTT,TRBJ1-1,NA,NA,TRBV5-1
CASSLAGVVDTQYF,TGTGCCAGCAGCCTAGCGGGAGTCGTAGATACGCAGTATTTT,TRBJ2-3,TRBD2,few,TRBV11-2
CASSPPPQETQYF,TGTGCCAGCTCACCACCACCCCAGGAGACCCAGTACTTC,TRBJ2-5,NA,once,TRBV18
CASSQDQARGLNEKLFF,TGCGCCAGCAGCCAAGATCAAGCAAGGGGTCTTAATGAAAAACTGTTTTTT,TRBJ1-4,NA,NA,TRBV4-1
CASSQTLGRWTGELFF,TGCGCCAGCAGCCAAACCTTAGGGCGTTGGACCGGGGAGCTGTTTTTT,TRBJ2-2,NA,NA,TRBV4-1
CASSEQGADTGELFF,TGTGCCAGCAGTGAGCAGGGGGCTGACACCGGGGAGCTGTTTTTT,TRBJ2-2,TRBD1,NA,TRBV2
CASSRGRGTEAFF,TGCGCCAGCAGCCGGGGACGGGGCACTGAAGCTTTCTTT,TRBJ1-1,NA,few,TRBV4-3
CASSPGAGKMTEAFF,TGTGCCAGCAGCCCAGGGGCCGGTAAAATGACTGAAGCTTTCTTT,TRBJ1-1,NA,NA,TRBV7-9
CASSYSWTPQETQYF,TGTGCCAGCAGTTACTCGTGGACACCTCAAGAGACCCAGTACTTC,TRBJ2-5,NA,NA,TRBV6-5
CASNPTGNTGELFF,TGCGCCAGCAATCCAACAGGGAACACCGGGGAGCTGTTTTTT,TRBJ2-2,NA,NA,TRBV10-2
CSARTDTQYF,TGCAGTGCGCGGACAGATACGCAGTATTTT,TRBJ2-3,NA,NA,TRBV20-1
CATSPGQQGYPYGANVLTF,TGTGCCACCAGCCCCGGCCAGCAGGGGTACCCCTATGGGGCCAACGTCCTGACTTTC,TRBJ2-6,NA,NA,TRBV15
CASSPTGGAGSGEAFF,TGTGCCAGCAGCCCTACAGGGGGCGCGGGGTCTGGTGAAGCTTTCTTT,TRBJ1-1,TRBD1,NA,TRBV5-5
CASTPEFFNTEAFF,TGTGCCAGCACCCCGGAGTTCTTCAACACTGAAGCTTTCTTT,TRBJ1-1,NA,NA,TRBV2
CASSPESGGTEAFF,TGTGCCAGCAGCCCAGAGTCAGGGGGCACTGAAGCTTTCTTT,TRBJ1-1,TRBD1,NA,TRBV2
CASSLDSNEKLFF,TGTGCCAGCAGTTTGGACAGTAATGAAAAACTGTTTTTT,TRBJ1-4,NA,NA,TRBV28
CASSIARGLGSNEQFF,TGTGCCAGTAGTATAGCCCGGGGTCTAGGTAGCAATGAGCAGTTCTTC,TRBJ2-1,NA,NA,TRBV19
CASSADRSGNTIYF,TGTGCCAGCAGTGCTGACCGTTCTGGAAACACCATATATTTT,TRBJ1-3,NA,NA,TRBV6-1
CASSDMGGPYNEQFF,TGTGCCAGCAGTGACATGGGGGGCCCCTACAATGAGCAGTTCTTC,TRBJ2-1,NA,NA,TRBV2
CASSTTGVGNTEAFF,TGTGCCAGCAGCACAACAGGGGTAGGGAACACTGAAGCTTTCTTT,TRBJ1-1,TRBD1,NA,TRBV5-4
CATSGGLNSGNTIYF,TGTGCCACGTCAGGGGGATTAAACTCTGGAAACACCATATATTTT,TRBJ1-3,TRBD1,NA,TRBV6-5
CSVEAGDRGYYGYTF,TGCAGCGTTGAGGCAGGGGACAGGGGATACTATGGCTACACCTTC,TRBJ1-2,TRBD1,NA,TRBV29-1
CASSHVGSTGELFF,TGTGCCAGCAGCCACGTGGGGAGTACCGGGGAGCTGTTTTTT,TRBJ2-2,NA,NA,TRBV7-2
CASSRSSGSGTGELFF,TGTGCCAGCAGTCGCTCTAGCGGGAGCGGCACCGGGGAGCTGTTTTTT,TRBJ2-2,TRBD2,NA,TRBV9
CAWSLGGGPDTQYF,TGTGCCTGGAGCCTCGGGGGGGGCCCAGATACGCAGTATTTT,TRBJ2-3,TRBD2,NA,TRBV30
CASSPYQGLAGAYEQYF,TGTGCCAGCAGCCCTTATCAGGGACTAGCGGGAGCCTACGAGCAGTACTTC,TRBJ2-7,TRBD2,NA,TRBV11-2
CASSQAITGTGYQPQHF,TGCGCCAGCAGCCAGGCAATCACCGGGACAGGCTATCAGCCCCAGCATTTT,TRBJ1-5,TRBD1,NA,TRBV4-1
CASSLLSGNEKLFF,TGTGCCAGCAGCTTATTATCGGGTAATGAAAAACTGTTTTTT,TRBJ1-4,NA,NA,TRBV7-2